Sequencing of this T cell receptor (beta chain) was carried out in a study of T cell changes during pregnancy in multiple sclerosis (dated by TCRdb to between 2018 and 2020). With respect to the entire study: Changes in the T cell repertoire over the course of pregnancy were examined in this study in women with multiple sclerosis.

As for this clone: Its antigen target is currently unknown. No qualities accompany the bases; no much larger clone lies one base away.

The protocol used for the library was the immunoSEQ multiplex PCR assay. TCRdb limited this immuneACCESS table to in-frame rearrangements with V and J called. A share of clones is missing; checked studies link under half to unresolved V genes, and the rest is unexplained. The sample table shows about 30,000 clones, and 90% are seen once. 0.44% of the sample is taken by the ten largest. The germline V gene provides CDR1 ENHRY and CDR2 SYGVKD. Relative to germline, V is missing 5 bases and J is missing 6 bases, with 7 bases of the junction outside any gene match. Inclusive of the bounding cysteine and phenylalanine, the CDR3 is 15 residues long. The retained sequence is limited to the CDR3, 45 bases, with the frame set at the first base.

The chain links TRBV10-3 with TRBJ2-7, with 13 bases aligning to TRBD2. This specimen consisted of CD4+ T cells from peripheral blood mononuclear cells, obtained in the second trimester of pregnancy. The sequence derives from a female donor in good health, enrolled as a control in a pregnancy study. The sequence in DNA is TGTGCCATCAGTTCCGGACTAGCGGGAGACAGCGAGCAGTACTTC. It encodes CAISSGLAGDSEQYF.